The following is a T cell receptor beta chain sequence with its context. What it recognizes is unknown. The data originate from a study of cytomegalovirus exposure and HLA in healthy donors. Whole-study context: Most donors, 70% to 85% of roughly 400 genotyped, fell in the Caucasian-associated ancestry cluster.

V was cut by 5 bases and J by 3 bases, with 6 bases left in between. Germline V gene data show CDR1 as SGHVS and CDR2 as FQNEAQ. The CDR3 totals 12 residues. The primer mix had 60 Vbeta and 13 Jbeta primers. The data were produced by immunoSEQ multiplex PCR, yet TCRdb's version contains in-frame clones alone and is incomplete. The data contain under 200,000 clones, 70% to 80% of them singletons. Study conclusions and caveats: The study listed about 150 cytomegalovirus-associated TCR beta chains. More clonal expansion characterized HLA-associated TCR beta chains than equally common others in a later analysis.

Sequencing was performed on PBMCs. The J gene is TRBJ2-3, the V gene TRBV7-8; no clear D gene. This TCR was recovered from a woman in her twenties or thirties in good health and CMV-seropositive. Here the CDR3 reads CASSPTTDTQYF. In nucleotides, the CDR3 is TGTGCCAGCAGCCCGACAACAGATACGCAGTATTTT.